The 20 T cell receptor beta chains below come from one sample, sequenced in a study of blood T cell repertoires in COVID-19. TCRdb's copy holds only in-frame clones and misses some; the assay was immunoSEQ multiplex PCR. The data hold approximately 200,000 clones, with around four fifths observed a single time. Source material: peripheral blood. The receptors here all came from a human donor with acute or convalescent COVID-19. The donor label of this sample is uncertain.

In this sample, this clone turned up once. This chain links TRBV6-5 with TRBJ1-1, with D possibly TRBD1 on 6 matching bases. V gave up 2 bases and J gave up 1 base, with 8 bases separating them. This CDR3 is 14 amino acids long. CDR1 and CDR2 from the germline V gene are MNHEY and SVGAGI. CDR3 amino acids: CASSYTGKNTEAFF. The CDR3 DNA reads as TGTGCCAGCAGTTACACAGGGAAGAACACTGAAGCTTTCTTT.

Here the CDR3 reads CATSKAGGPANTGELFF. CDR3 DNA sequence: TGTGCCACCAGTAAAGCGGGAGGGCCGGCGAACACCGGGGAGCTGTTTTTT. The genes are TRBV24-1 and TRBJ2-2; 10 bases agree with TRBD2. Germline V gene sequence: CDR1 KGHDR, CDR2 SFDVKD. This CDR3 has 17 amino acids. The J segment lost 0 bases and the V segment lost 6 bases, leaving 6 bases of the junction unmatched.

J is TRBJ2-1 and V is TRBV5-4; TRBD2 matches at 9 bases. The trim removed 0 bases at V and 5 bases at J, leaving 12 bases unmatched. The CDR3 is made up of 18 amino acids. Germline-derived CDR1 and CDR2 are SGHNT and YYREEE (reference sequence). CDR3: CASSLGHRREGRDNEQFF. The CDR3 DNA follows: TGTGCCAGCAGCTTGGGGCATCGGCGGGAGGGACGGGACAATGAGCAGTTCTTC.

The CDR3 protein is CASSLRQSHNYGYTF. In DNA, the CDR3 is TGTGCCAGCAGCCTACGACAGAGCCATAACTATGGCTACACCTTC. V usage is TRBV6-6 and J usage is TRBJ1-2; D perhaps matches TRBD1 (5 bases). CDR1 MNHNY and CDR2 SVGAGI come from the germline V gene (reference sequence). The V end lost 6 bases, the J end lost 1 base, and 15 bases lay between the germline ends. The CDR3 consists of 15 residues.

This clone was recorded a few times. The J gene is TRBJ2-2, the V gene TRBV9; 7 positions agree with TRBD1. After removal of 4 bases from V and 0 bases from J, the junction contained 3 bases not matched to a gene. CDR3 size: 15 residues. Per the germline V gene, CDR1 is SGDLS and CDR2 is YYNGEE. CDR3 region: CASSPRGPNTGELFF. CDR3 in DNA: TGTGCCAGCAGCCCAAGGGGGCCGAACACCGGGGAGCTGTTTTTT.

The V call is TRBV2, the J call TRBJ2-7; D may be TRBD1 (8 bases). V dropped 4 bases and J dropped 2 bases, with 12 bases sitting between them. This CDR3 has 14 amino acids. CDR1 and CDR2 (germline): SNHLY, FYNNEI. This CDR3 is CASSVTGGAYEQYF. The CDR3 coding sequence is TGTGCCAGCAGTGTCACAGGGGGGGCCTACGAGCAGTACTTC. Filled out from reference TRBV2 and TRBJ2-7, the complete variable domain reads EPEVTQTPSHQVTQMGQEVILRCVPISNHLYFYWYRQILGQKVEFLVSFYNNEISEKSEIFDDQFSVERPDGSNFTLKIRSTKLEDSAMYFCASSVTGGAYEQYFGPGTRLTVT.

The CDR3 region has the DNA TGCGCCAGCAGCCAAGCCCCTATTCCCACAGATACGCAGTATTTT. Translation gives CASSQAPIPTDTQYF. The V call is TRBV4-3, the J call TRBJ2-3, with D unclear. V shed 1 base and J shed 2 bases, with 10 bases lying between them. The germline V gene has CDR1 LGHNA and CDR2 YSLEER. The CDR3 is 15 amino acids.

The chain combines TRBV6-6 with TRBJ1-1; D unresolved. CDR1 and CDR2 from the germline V gene are MNHNY and SVGAGI (reference sequence). The V and J ends lost 0 bases and 3 bases respectively, with 8 bases between them. This CDR3 has 14 residues. CDR3 coding DNA: TGTGCCAGCAGTTACTCTCAGGTATACACTGAAGCTTTCTTT. Its translation: CASSYSQVYTEAFF.

V is TRBV21-1 and J is TRBJ2-3; the table's D call, TRBD2, was not checked against the DNA. TRBV21-1 is assigned pseudogene status. The length of the CDR3 is 20 residues. DNA for the CDR3: TGTGCCAGCAGCAAAGAAATGCGTTGGCGGTCTAGCGGGCAGGAAGATACGCAGTATTTT. Protein sequence: CASSKEMRWRSSGQEDTQYF.

This clone was picked up many times. The chain combines TRBV10-3 with TRBJ1-5; possibly TRBD1 for D (6 bases). The germline gives CDR1 ENHRY, CDR2 SYGVKD. The V gene lost 3 bases and the J gene lost 4 bases, with 19 bases spanning the gap. The CDR3 is 17 residues long. The CDR3 loop reads CAISDPRGGTGNQPQHF. Written as DNA, the CDR3 is TGTGCCATCAGTGACCCTCGAGGGGGTACAGGGAATCAGCCCCAGCATTTT.

The chain uses TRBV28 and TRBJ1-1; perhaps TRBD1 as D (5 bases). CDR1 is MDHEN and CDR2 is SYDVKM in the germline V gene. The germline V and J ends were trimmed by 7 bases and 7 bases, with 22 bases remaining between them. This CDR3 contains 15 residues. The CDR3 nucleotides read TGTGCCAGCATCTGGGCCGGACAACTAAGAGGTGAAGCTTTCTTT. This gives the protein CASIWAGQLRGEAFF.

CDR3 protein: CAIRSSYNSPLHF. The CDR3 DNA sequence: TGTGCCATCAGGAGCTCCTATAATTCACCCCTCCACTTT. The chain has TRBV10-3 and TRBJ1-6; D gene unclear. This CDR3 spans 13 amino acids. The germline CDR1 and CDR2 sequences are ENHRY and SYGVKD. Trimming took off 6 bases at V and 0 bases at J, with 3 bases between the two ends.

CDR3 nucleotides: TGTGCCAGCAGTTTTTGGGCCTCCCCGAATCAGCCCCAGCATTTT. Encoded protein: CASSFWASPNQPQHF. The chain joins TRBV27 to TRBJ1-5; D not certain. The CDR3 sequence is 15 residues long. The V and J ends lost 3 bases and 4 bases respectively, with 13 bases between them. CDR1 MNHEY and CDR2 SMNVEV come from the germline V gene (reference sequence).

The sample holds a few counts of this clone. The chain has TRBV19 and TRBJ2-6; D may be TRBD2 (7 bases). This CDR3 region has 17 residues. V dropped 10 bases and J dropped 4 bases, with 23 bases sitting between them. From germline, CDR1 is LNHDA and CDR2 SQIVND (reference sequence). CDR3 DNA: TGTGCCACCAATTGGGGGGGCCCCCTGCTAGGGGCCAACGTCCTGACTTTC. Its protein is CATNWGGPLLGANVLTF.

This chain joins TRBV2 and TRBJ2-7, with 7 nucleotides matching TRBD1. The CDR3 covers 15 residues. Germline lookup yields CDR1 SNHLY and CDR2 FYNNEI. Germline trimming cut 8 bases from V and 5 bases from J; bases unmatched to any gene: 15. CDR3 protein: CASVQVETGIHEQYF. The CDR3 bases are TGTGCCAGCGTGCAAGTTGAGACAGGGATCCACGAGCAGTACTTC.

This sequence joins TRBV12-5 and TRBJ2-1; 10 nucleotides agree with TRBD2. There are 12 residues in the CDR3. V gave up 6 bases and J gave up 10 bases; unmatched junction bases: 3. Germline V gives CDR1 LGHNT, CDR2 FRNRAP. Written as DNA, the CDR3 is TGTGCTAGTGGCCAGACTAGCGGGGAGCAGTTCTTC. This encodes CASGQTSGEQFF.

This clone was seen more than once but under ten times. The gene calls are TRBV30 and TRBJ1-1; D possibly corresponds to TRBD1 (5 bases). The CDR3 consists of 15 residues. The germline V gene has CDR1 GTSNPN and CDR2 SVGIG (reference sequence). V dropped 8 bases and J dropped 5 bases, with 24 bases sitting between them. The CDR3 sequence is CAGSRVGGRRTEAFF. The CDR3 bases are TGTGCCGGCTCGCGAGTGGGGGGAAGAAGAACTGAAGCTTTCTTT.

V is TRBV19 and J is TRBJ2-2; D is possibly TRBD1 (6 bases). The ends were cut back, 5 bases at V and 0 bases at J, with 10 bases in the middle. This CDR3 comprises 15 residues. Per germline, CDR1 LNHDA and CDR2 SQIVND (reference sequence). This CDR3 is CASSPRTANTGELFF. CDR3 in DNA: TGTGCCAGTAGTCCGCGGACAGCGAACACCGGGGAGCTGTTTTTT. Based on the CDR3 plus reference TRBV19 and TRBJ2-2, the full variable domain is DGGITQSPKYLFRKEGQNVTLSCEQNLNHDAMYWYRQDPGQGLRLIYYSQIVNDFQKGDIAEGYSVSREKKESFPLTVTSAQKNPTAFYLCASSPRTANTGELFFGEGSRLTVL.

V usage is TRBV19 and J usage is TRBJ1-4, with 8 bases that match TRBD1. This CDR3 comprises 14 residues. V lost 4 bases and J lost 7; bases outside the gene matches: 5. The germline V gene encodes CDR1 LNHDA and CDR2 SQIVND (reference sequence). The CDR3 DNA reads TGTGCCAGTAGTACCCAGGGGGCGGGTGAAAAACTGTTTTTT. Translating it yields CASSTQGAGEKLFF.

In this sample, this clone turned up a few times. The chain joins TRBV7-8 to TRBJ1-1, with 7 positions matching TRBD1. The junction had 4 bases not matched to a gene; V was cut back by 1 base and J by 2 bases. CDR1 SGHVS and CDR2 FQNEAQ come from the germline V gene. This CDR3 region has 15 residues. CDR3 DNA sequence: TGTGCCAGCAGCTTAGTACAGGGGACAAACACTGAAGCTTTCTTT. Protein sequence: CASSLVQGTNTEAFF.